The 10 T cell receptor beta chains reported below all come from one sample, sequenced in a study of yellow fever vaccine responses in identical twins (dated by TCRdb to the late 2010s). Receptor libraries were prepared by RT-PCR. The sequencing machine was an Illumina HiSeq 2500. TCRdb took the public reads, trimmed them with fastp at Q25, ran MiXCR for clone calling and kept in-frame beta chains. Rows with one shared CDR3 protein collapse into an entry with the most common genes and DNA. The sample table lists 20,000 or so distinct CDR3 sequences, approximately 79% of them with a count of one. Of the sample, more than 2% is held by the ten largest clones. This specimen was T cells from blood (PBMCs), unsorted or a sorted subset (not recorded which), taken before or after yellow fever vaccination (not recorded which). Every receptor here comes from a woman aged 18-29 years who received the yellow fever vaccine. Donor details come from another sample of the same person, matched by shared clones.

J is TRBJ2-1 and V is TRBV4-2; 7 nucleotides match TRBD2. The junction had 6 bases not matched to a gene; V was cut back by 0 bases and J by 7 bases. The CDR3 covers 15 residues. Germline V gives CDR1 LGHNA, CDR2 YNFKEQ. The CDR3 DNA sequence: TGTGCCAGCAGCCAAGAACTAGCGACGGTAAATGAGCAGTTCTTC. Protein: CASSQELATVNEQFF.

The CDR3 DNA follows: TGTGCCAGCAGCCCTATGGAGGGAAACAATTCACCCCTCCACTTT. Translating it yields CASSPMEGNNSPLHF. The chain carries TRBV11-3 and TRBJ1-6; D unresolved. Trimming took 5 bases from V and 7 from J, leaving 15 bases between them. CDR1 is SGHNT, CDR2 YENEEA, per germline. The CDR3 extends over 15 amino acids.

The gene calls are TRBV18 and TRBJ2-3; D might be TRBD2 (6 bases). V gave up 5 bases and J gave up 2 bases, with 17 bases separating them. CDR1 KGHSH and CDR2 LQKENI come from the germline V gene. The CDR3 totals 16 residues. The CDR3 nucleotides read TGTGCCAGCTCAACGGGACTCTCCCCATTCACAGATACGCAGTATTTT. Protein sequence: CASSTGLSPFTDTQYF.

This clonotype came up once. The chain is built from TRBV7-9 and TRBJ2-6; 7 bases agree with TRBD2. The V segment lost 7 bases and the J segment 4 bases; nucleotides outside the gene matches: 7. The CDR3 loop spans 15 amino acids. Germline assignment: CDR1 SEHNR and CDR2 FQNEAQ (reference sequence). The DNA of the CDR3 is TGTGCCAGCATCAGAGCGGGGAGCGGGGCCAACGTCCTGACTTTC. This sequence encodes CASIRAGSGANVLTF.

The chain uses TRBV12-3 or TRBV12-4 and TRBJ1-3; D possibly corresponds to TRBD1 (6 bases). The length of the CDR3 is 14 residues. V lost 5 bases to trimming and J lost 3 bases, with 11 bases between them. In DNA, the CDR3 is TGTGCCAGCAGTCAGGGGAGTATTGGAAACACCATATATTTT. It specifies CASSQGSIGNTIYF.

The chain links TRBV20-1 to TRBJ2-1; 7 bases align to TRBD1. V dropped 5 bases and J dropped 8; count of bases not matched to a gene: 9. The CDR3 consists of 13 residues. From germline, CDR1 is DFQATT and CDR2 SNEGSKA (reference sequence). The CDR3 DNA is TGCAGTGCTGACACCAGGGGGTACGATGAGCAGTTCTTC. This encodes CSADTRGYDEQFF.

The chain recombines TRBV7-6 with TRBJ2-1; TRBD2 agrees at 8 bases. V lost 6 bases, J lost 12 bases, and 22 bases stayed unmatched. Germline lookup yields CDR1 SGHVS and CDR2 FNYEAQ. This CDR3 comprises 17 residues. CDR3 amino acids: CASSSLLAGRAPLGQFF. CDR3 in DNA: TGTGCCAGCAGTTCCCTTTTAGCGGGGAGAGCCCCACTGGGGCAGTTCTTC.

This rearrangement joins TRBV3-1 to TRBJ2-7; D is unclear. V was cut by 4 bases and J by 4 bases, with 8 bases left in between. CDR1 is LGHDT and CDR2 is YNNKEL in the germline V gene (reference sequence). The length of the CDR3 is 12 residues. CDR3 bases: TGTGCCAGCAGCCCCGGAGTTTACGAGCAGTACTTC. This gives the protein CASSPGVYEQYF.

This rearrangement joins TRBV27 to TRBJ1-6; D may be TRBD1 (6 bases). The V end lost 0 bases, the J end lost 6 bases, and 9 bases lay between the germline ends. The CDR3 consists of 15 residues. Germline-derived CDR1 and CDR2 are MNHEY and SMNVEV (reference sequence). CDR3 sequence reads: CASSLSTGANSPLHF. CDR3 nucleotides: TGTGCCAGCAGTTTATCGACGGGGGCTAATTCACCCCTCCACTTT.

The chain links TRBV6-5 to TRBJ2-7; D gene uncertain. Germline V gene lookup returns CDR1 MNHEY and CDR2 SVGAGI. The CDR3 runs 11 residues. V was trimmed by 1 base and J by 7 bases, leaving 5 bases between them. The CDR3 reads CASSYLGEQYF. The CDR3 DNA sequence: TGTGCCAGCAGTTACTTAGGGGAGCAGTACTTC.